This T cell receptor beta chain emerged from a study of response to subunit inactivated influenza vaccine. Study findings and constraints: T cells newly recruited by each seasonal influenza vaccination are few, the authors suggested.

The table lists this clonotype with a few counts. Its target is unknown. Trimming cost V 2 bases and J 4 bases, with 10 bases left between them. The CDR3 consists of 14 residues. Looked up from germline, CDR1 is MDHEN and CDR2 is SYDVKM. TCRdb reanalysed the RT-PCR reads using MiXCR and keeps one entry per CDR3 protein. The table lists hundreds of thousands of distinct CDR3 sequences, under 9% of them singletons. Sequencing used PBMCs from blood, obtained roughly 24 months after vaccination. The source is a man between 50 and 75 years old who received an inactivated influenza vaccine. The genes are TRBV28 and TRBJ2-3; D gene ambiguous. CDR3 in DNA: TGTGCCAGCAGTTTAACTTTCTTAGCAGATACGCAGTATTTT. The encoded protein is CASSLTFLADTQYF.